This is a list of T cell receptor beta chains from one sample in a study of cytomegalovirus exposure and HLA in healthy donors. The table came from immunoSEQ multiplex PCR; TCRdb's copy has only in-frame clones and leaves some out. The table lists approximately 100,000 clones, around 80% of them singletons. Sequenced sample: PBMCs. The receptors were sampled from a female donor in good health and CMV-seropositive. The CDR3 runs from the conserved cysteine through the conserved F or W.

v_call cdr3_aa
TRBV19 CASTGAPDTQYF
TRBV19 CASRPQDRVRGEQFF
TRBV18 CASSPLQGAEAFF
TRBV19 CASSRDRGAYEQYF
TRBV29-1 CSVEAPEGGRYEQYF
TRBV9 CASSVGWGNPVYEQYF
TRBV7-9 CSSSLGGTGESETQYF
TRBV10-2 CASSLSTSGAVGNQPQHF
TRBV15 CATSTEVADTSSYEQYF
TRBV10-2 CASSEGGNQPQHF
TRBV10-1 CASSGGQGGIELFF
TRBV30 CAWSELSGNTIYF
TRBV27 CASNTGSSYNSPLHF
TRBV7-9 CASSGPGTSVTDTQYF
TRBV5-8 CASSYDRDTQYF
TRBV27 CASSFGYEQYF
TRBV7-2 CASSLVTSGLAKNIQYF
TRBV10-1 CASSRKRGDEQFF
TRBV7-7 CASSPRGAGANVLTF
TRBV9 CASSVAGTSETQYF
TRBV5-4 CASSLVGGGGQETQYF
TRBV15 CATSREGTEKVVLGAFF
TRBV5-1 CASSHGLAGGDNEQFF
TRBV2 CASKTDSNQPQHF
TRBV30 CAWGQTPRNF
TRBV29-1 CSVDPPRTGPRPAFF
TRBV6-1 CASSEYRDSRNQPQHF
TRBV18 CASSDRAQSQNTGELFF
TRBV6-1 CASSDSRGYKTQYF
TRBV14 CASSQGGTAFSGANVLTF
TRBV6-5 CASKTTGSYGEQFF
TRBV30 CAWSSGGTEVKETQYF
TRBV30 CAWSGGSGANGLTF
TRBV27 CASSLQVRTSGANVLTF
TRBV5-1 CASSLGAVATNEKLFF
TRBV6-5 CASSQTSGGAAELFF
TRBV5-1 CASSLGTSRGTDTQYF
TRBV30 CAWSVDVRGPGNTIYF
TRBV19 CASSMGGTVSNQPQHF
TRBV30 CAWSVPVLAVSNEQFF
TRBV6-5 CASSLDRLNGYTF
TRBV10-3 CATGTSGTFDNEQFF
TRBV5-8 CASSLGSRNNQPQHF
TRBV12-5 CASDRDRGPFSSGANGLTF
TRBV5-4 CASSIGQGANTEAFF
TRBV2 CASSTTGIYEQYF
TRBV5-1 CASSLSDSFSGNTIYF
TRBV20-1 CSASNRGGYTF
TRBV6-5 CASSRTVQETQYF
TRBV20-1 CSPGQETQYF
TRBV7-9 CSSRDREGPLHF
TRBV18 CASSPSGETQYF
TRBV11-2 CASSLEAVSEAFF
TRBV19 CASSGSRQETQYF
TRBV5-1 CASSSTGTGSTDTQYF
TRBV5-1 CASSLAPQGTNEKLFF
TRBV27 CASSLYTSPNEQFF
TRBV7-2 CASSADRTTYGYTF
TRBV4-3 CASSQDGGGAIRDTQYF
TRBV6-6 CASSPMGTASFNEQFF